A single sample gave rise to the 11 T cell receptor beta chains below, sequenced in a study of T cells in Graves' hyperthyroidism and ophthalmopathy. TCR beta CDR3 sequences were amplified from RNA transcripts. HTBI primers were used for first-round RT-PCR of the TCR CDR3. TCRdb fed the multiplex PCR reads into MiXCR, producing one record per CDR3 protein. The profile shows roughly 380,000 distinct CDR3 sequences, around an eighth of them singletons. The sequenced sample was blood. These receptors were obtained from a man aged 25-45 years with Graves' hyperthyroidism that later progressed to Graves' ophthalmopathy.

This clonotype was detected many times. The chain is built from TRBV9 and TRBJ1-2; D might be TRBD1 (5 bases). V shed 0 bases and J shed 8 bases, with 14 bases lying between them. This CDR3 is built from 14 residues. Germline V lookup: CDR1 SGDLS, CDR2 YYNGEE. The CDR3 DNA follows: TGTGCCAGCAGCGTAGGCGACCTACGGGACGGCTACACCTTC. It encodes CASSVGDLRDGYTF.

Many counts were recorded for this clonotype. The rearrangement uses TRBV10-3 and TRBJ1-1, with a possible D match to TRBD1 (5 bases). CDR1 is ENHRY, CDR2 SYGVKD, per germline. With 3 bases removed from V and 0 bases from J, the gap between germline ends came to 8 bases. The CDR3 length is 14 residues. The CDR3 spells CAISERGVNTEAFF. CDR3 coding DNA: TGTGCCATCAGTGAAAGGGGTGTGAACACTGAAGCTTTCTTT.

This clonotype was detected a few times. The junction does not match germline at one end; this may be a read error. The rearrangement uses TRBV6-5 and TRBJ1-2; 9 bases are shared with TRBD1. CDR3 length: 16 residues. From germline, CDR1 is MNHEY and CDR2 SVGAGI. CDR3 sequence (DNA): TGTGCCAGCAGTACTGGACAGGGGATGGTTAACTATGGCTGCACCTTC. It specifies CASSTGQGMVNYGCTF.

There are a few counts of this clonotype. This chain connects TRBV20-1 to TRBJ2-2; D is uncertain. In germline, CDR1 is DFQATT, CDR2 SNEGSKA (reference sequence). V shed 0 bases and J shed 5 bases, with 7 bases lying between them. There are 13 residues in the CDR3. The DNA of the CDR3 is TGCAGTGCTAGAGATTGGCAGACCGGGGAGCTGTTTTTT. Translating gives CSARDWQTGELFF.

This clonotype was seen at least ten times. The V and J genes are TRBV6-1 and TRBJ1-5; TRBD1 agrees at 9 bases. Trimming removed 4 bases from V and 11 bases from J; junction bases left unmatched: 9. This CDR3 contains 14 residues. Looked up from germline, CDR1 is MNHNS and CDR2 is SASEGT. The DNA of the CDR3 is TGTGCCAGCAGTGGGGGACAGGGACTGCAGTCCCAGCATTTT. This codes for CASSGGQGLQSQHF.

This clonotype was recorded a few times. The chain links TRBV29-1 to TRBJ1-1, with D perhaps TRBD1 (5 bases). The CDR3 runs 13 residues. Trimming took 6 bases from V and 1 from J, leaving 12 bases between them. Germline CDR1 reads SQVTM; CDR2 reads ANQGSEA. CDR3 nucleotides: TGCAGCGTGAGAATGACAGCGAACACTGAAGCTTTCTTT. Translated, it gives CSVRMTANTEAFF.

The chain joins TRBV6-1 to TRBJ1-5; D not resolved. The germline gives CDR1 MNHNS, CDR2 SASEGT. Trimming took off 2 bases at V and 6 bases at J, with 8 bases between the two ends. CDR3 size: 13 residues. Written as DNA, the CDR3 is TGTGCCAGCAGTGAAACCCAAAGTCAGCCCCAGCATTTT. Translation gives CASSETQSQPQHF.

This clonotype showed up many times. V gene TRBV20-1 combines with J gene TRBJ2-5; 12 bases line up with TRBD2. Germline V lookup: CDR1 DFQATT, CDR2 SNEGSKA (reference sequence). The CDR3 covers 14 residues. The V and J ends lost 4 bases and 2 bases, in that order; junction bases with no gene match: 2. The CDR3 nucleotides are TGCAGTGCTACTAGCGGGGGGGGGCAAGAGACCCAGTACTTC. This translates into CSATSGGGQETQYF.

This clonotype was recorded at least ten times. The chain links TRBV20-1 to TRBJ1-5; TRBD1 matches at 9 bases. Looked up from germline, CDR1 is DFQATT and CDR2 is SNEGSKA (reference sequence). The CDR3 contains 18 residues. Unmatched junction bases numbered 17, after V lost 1 base and J lost 7 bases. This CDR3 reads CSARAPSPGQGRGQPQHF. Here the CDR3 DNA reads TGCAGTGCTAGAGCCCCTTCCCCGGGACAGGGAAGAGGGCAGCCCCAGCATTTT.

This clonotype was seen a few times. This sequence joins TRBV5-1 and TRBJ1-2, with TRBD1 identical over 7 bases. The CDR3 is made up of 15 amino acids. Per germline, CDR1 SGHRS and CDR2 YFSETQ. With V trimmed by 0 bases and J by 3 bases, 5 bases remained unmatched. The CDR3 protein is CASSLASTGHYGYTF. CDR3 DNA: TGCGCCAGCAGCTTGGCCTCGACAGGGCACTATGGCTACACCTTC. Using reference TRBV5-1 and TRBJ1-2 for the parts outside the CDR3, the full variable domain is KAGVTQTPRYLIKTRGQQVTLSCSPISGHRSVSWYQQTPGQGLQFLFEYFSETQRNKGNFPGRFSGRQFSNSRSEMNVSTLELGDSALYLCASSLASTGHYGYTFGSGTRLTVV.

This clonotype was observed a few times. The chain combines TRBV15 with TRBJ2-1; D uncertain. This CDR3 region has 16 residues. Per the germline V gene, CDR1 is LNHNV and CDR2 is YYDKDF (reference sequence). V was clipped by 0 bases and J by 0 bases, with 9 bases between them. The CDR3 region has the DNA TGTGCCACCAGCAGAGATCACGGAAGCTCCTACAATGAGCAGTTCTTC. Encoded protein: CATSRDHGSSYNEQFF.